This T cell receptor (beta chain) emerged from a study of blood T cell repertoires in COVID-19. Study context: The origin of the acute and convalescent COVID-19 samples was the United States, Italy and Spain.

As handled by the study authors: Counts of nucleated cells, estimated from reference gene primer amplification, were obtained. The assay was immunoSEQ multiplex PCR, and TCRdb's table has in-frame clones only and misses some. The DNA was the basis for D and trimming; V, J and clone size are from that table. The sample records some 150,000 clones, over 80% being singletons. This CDR3 is 16 amino acids long. The trim removed 0 bases at V and 4 bases at J, leaving 9 bases unmatched. The V gene's germline CDR1 is LGHNT and CDR2 FRNRAP. Individuals drawn from 20 to 25 US areas were about 18 to 95 years old. The recovered donors of Cohort 3 showed two negative PCRs, clearance, or symptom resolution.

Source material: PBMCs or T cells enriched from blood (not recorded which). This clonotype was sampled from a woman between 40 and 55 years old who had recovered from COVID-19. This chain uses TRBV12-5 with TRBJ2-7; TRBD2 matches 7 bases. The CDR3 sequence: CASGLVRGREAYEQYF. In DNA, the CDR3 is TGTGCTAGTGGTTTGGTACGCGGCCGGGAGGCGTACGAGCAGTACTTC.